This T cell receptor beta chain derives from a study of blood T cell repertoires in COVID-19. Study context: COVID-19 samples, acute and convalescent, were from the United States, Italy and Spain.

This clone was counted between two and nine times. Per the study methods: Scientists estimated how many nucleated cells there were by amplifying reference gene primers. Sequencing was performed with immunoSEQ multiplex PCR; in TCRdb, only in-frame clones are kept and a portion is missing. V, J and clone size reflect that table, while D and trimming were determined from the DNA. The data contain some 14,000 clones, around nine tenths of them singletons. CDR3 length: 16 amino acids. Germline CDR1 SGDLS, CDR2 YYNGEE. V lost 4 bases to trimming and J lost 0 bases; unmatched junction nucleotides: 10. This receptor was obtained from a human donor in a cohort sampled during active COVID-19. The source material was peripheral blood. The chain links TRBV9 to TRBJ2-7; 7 bases align to TRBD2. The CDR3 sequence is CASSSRHGGSSYEQYF. The CDR3 DNA is TGTGCCAGCAGCTCACGCCACGGGGGGAGCTCCTACGAGCAGTACTTC. Supplemented by reference TRBV9 and TRBJ2-7, the full variable domain reads DSGVTQTPKHLITATGQRVTLRCSPRSGDLSVYWYQQSLDQGLQFLIQYYNGEERAKGNILERFSAQQFPDLHSELNLSSLELGDSALYFCASSSRHGGSSYEQYFGPGTRLTVT.